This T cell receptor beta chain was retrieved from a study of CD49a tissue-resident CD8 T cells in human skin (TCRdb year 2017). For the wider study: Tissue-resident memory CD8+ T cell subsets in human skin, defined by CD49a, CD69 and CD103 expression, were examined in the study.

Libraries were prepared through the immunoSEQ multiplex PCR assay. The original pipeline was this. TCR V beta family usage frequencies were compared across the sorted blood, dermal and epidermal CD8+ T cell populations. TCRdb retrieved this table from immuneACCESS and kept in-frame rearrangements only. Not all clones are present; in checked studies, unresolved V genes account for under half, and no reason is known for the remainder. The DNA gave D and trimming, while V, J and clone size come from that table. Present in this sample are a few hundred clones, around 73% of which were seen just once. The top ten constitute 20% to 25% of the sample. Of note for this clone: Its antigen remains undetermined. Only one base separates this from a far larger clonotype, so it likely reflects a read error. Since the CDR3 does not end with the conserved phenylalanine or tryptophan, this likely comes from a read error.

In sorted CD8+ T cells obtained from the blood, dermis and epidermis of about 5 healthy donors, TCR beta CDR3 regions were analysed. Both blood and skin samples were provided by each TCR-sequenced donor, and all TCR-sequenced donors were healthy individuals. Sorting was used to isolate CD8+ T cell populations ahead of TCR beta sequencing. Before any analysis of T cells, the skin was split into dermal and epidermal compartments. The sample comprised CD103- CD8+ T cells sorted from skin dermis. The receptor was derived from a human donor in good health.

The DNA is as follows: TGTGCCAGCAGCTTGGCAGGGGGGTTTGGCAATCAGCCCCAGCATCTT. This is translated as CASSLAGGFGNQPQHL. The chain is made from TRBV5-6 and TRBJ1-5, with 7 bases matching TRBD1. Germline trimming: 0 bases from V, 2 bases from J; junction bases outside gene matches: 5. CDR1 is given as SGHDT and CDR2 as YYEEEE, both from the germline V gene. A total of 16 residues make up the CDR3, ends included. The read is trimmed to its CDR3 DNA, 48 bases read in frame from base 1.